This TCR beta chain is drawn from a study of OX40 agonist ivuxolimab in advanced cancers. Background on the study: Ivuxolimab, an agonist antibody against OX40 (CD134), was given to patients. The dose-escalation cohort was about 86% male, with a mean age of about 60 years, ranging about 20 to 85.

Method: immunoSEQ multiplex PCR; TCRdb's copy keeps in-frame clones and lacks some. The sample lists 57,000 or so clones; roughly 80% were seen once. The starting material was CD4+ or CD8+ T cells sorted from blood, obtained in a trial of the OX40 agonist ivuxolimab. The source of this sequence is an adult with an advanced solid tumor such as melanoma, head and neck, liver or kidney cancer.

The DNA of the CDR3 is TGCGCCAGCAGCACCGGGACAACCAGCACAGATACGCAGTATTTT. Protein product: CASSTGTTSTDTQYF. The chain carries TRBV5-1 and TRBJ2-3; D perhaps matches TRBD1 (6 bases). The germline CDR1 and CDR2 sequences are SGHRS and YFSETQ. Trimming removed 4 bases from V and 0 bases from J, with 12 bases in between. This CDR3 contains 15 residues.